The sequence of this TCR beta chain was determined in a study of blood T cells in healthy people across ages. Using a J-beta primer mix together with a sample-barcoded 5' primer, a second PCR was run for roughly 7 to 11 cycles. In TCRdb, the 5' RACE reads were re-called with MiXCR into one record per CDR3 protein. The sample includes about 1,000,000 distinct CDR3 sequences, 45% of them seen just once. Extracted total RNA amounted to at least 6 micrograms for each sample. The CDR3 has 14 residues. Per germline, CDR1 LNHNV and CDR2 YYDKDF (reference sequence). The rearrangement joins TRBV15 to TRBJ2-1; D is uncertain. The J call may be in error: the DNA end matches TRBJ2-7 better. What was sequenced was blood. This receptor was taken from a woman aged 55-69 years in good health. Written as DNA, the CDR3 is TGTGCCACCAGCAGAGACGTCAGCTACAATGAGCAGTACTTC. Translating it yields CATSRDVSYNEQYF.